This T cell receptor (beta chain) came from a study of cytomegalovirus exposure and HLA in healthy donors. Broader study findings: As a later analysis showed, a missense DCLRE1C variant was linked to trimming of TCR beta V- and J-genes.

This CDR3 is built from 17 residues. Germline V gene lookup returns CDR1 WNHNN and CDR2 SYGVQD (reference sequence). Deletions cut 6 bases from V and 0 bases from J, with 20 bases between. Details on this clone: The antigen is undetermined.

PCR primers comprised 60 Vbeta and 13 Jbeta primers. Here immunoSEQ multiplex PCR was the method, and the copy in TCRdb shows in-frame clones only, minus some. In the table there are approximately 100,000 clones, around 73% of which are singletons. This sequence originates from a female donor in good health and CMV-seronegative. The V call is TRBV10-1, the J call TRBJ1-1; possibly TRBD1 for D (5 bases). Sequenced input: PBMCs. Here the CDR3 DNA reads TGCGCCAGCAGCGGGGATTTGGTGGGGGGAATGAACACTGAAGCTTTCTTT. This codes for CASSGDLVGGMNTEAFF.